What follows are 4 T cell receptor beta chains derived from one specimen sequenced in a study of Graves' ophthalmopathy and Graves' hyperthyroidism. The study amplified TCR beta CDR3 regions using RNA transcripts. Second-round multiplex PCR followed a first-round RT-PCR using HTBI primers. TCRdb processed the multiplex PCR reads anew with MiXCR; each CDR3 protein has one entry. The sample has almost 750,000 distinct CDR3 sequences; 40% are singletons. The sample consisted of peripheral blood. These receptors all come from an adult man with Graves' ophthalmopathy.

This clonotype has only a few counts. The chain carries TRBV9 and TRBJ1-3, with D possibly being TRBD1 (6 bases). The CDR3 has 15 residues. Trimming cost V 0 bases and J 8 bases, with 15 bases left between them. Looked up from germline, CDR1 is SGDLS and CDR2 is YYNGEE. This CDR3 is CASSVVGRTADTIYF. In nucleotides, the CDR3 is TGTGCCAGCAGCGTAGTCGGTCGGACAGCCGACACCATATATTTT.

This clonotype was detected ten times or more. This chain joins TRBV19 and TRBJ1-3; D not certain. V lost 5 bases to trimming and J lost 0 bases, with 8 bases between them. The CDR3 length is 14 residues. Germline V lookup: CDR1 LNHDA, CDR2 SQIVND (reference sequence). Written as DNA, the CDR3 is TGTGCCAGTAGTGACGGCTACTCTGGAAACACCATATATTTT. Translated: CASSDGYSGNTIYF.

This clonotype occurred many times. This chain uses TRBV2 with TRBJ1-1; weak D call: TRBD1 (5 bases). The CDR3 consists of 13 residues. V was trimmed by 6 bases and J by 1 base, leaving 9 bases between them. CDR1 and CDR2 (germline): SNHLY, FYNNEI. CDR3 DNA: TGTGCCAGCAGCACGACAGAGAACACTGAAGCTTTCTTT. Protein product: CASSTTENTEAFF.

The sample holds many counts of this clonotype. This chain links TRBV7-9 with TRBJ1-2; D remains unclear. V gave up 5 bases and J gave up 6 bases, with 16 bases separating them. CDR3 length: 14 amino acids. The germline V gene encodes CDR1 SEHNR and CDR2 FQNEAQ (reference sequence). This CDR3 reads CASSPSGNRDGYTF. The CDR3 region has the DNA TGTGCCAGCAGCCCTTCTGGAAACCGAGATGGCTACACCTTC.